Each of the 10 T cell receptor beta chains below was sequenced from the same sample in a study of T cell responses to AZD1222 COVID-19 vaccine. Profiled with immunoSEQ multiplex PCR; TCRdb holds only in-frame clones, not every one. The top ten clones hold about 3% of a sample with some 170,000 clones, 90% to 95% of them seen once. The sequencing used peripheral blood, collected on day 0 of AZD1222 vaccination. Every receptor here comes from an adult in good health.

The DNA of the CDR3 is TGTGCCAGCAGCCCGAGACAGGGGGGAGGCTACACCTTC. This sequence encodes CASSPRQGGGYTF. The chain recombines TRBV11-2 with TRBJ1-2; 9 bases align to TRBD1. Germline CDR1 reads SGHAT; CDR2 reads FQNNGV. The CDR3 is made up of 13 amino acids. With V trimmed by 5 bases and J by 8 bases, 6 bases remained unmatched.

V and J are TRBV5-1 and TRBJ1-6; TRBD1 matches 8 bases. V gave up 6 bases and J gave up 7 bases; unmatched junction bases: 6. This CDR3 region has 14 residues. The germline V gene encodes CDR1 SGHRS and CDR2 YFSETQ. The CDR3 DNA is TGCGCCAGCACAAGGGACAGGCAAAATTCACCCCTCCACTTT. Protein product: CASTRDRQNSPLHF.

For the CDR3, the DNA is TGCAGCGTTGGCAGGGAGGGCAATCAGCCCCAGCATTTT. Translating gives CSVGREGNQPQHF. The V and J genes are TRBV29-1 and TRBJ1-5; TRBD1 might be the D (5 bases). CDR3 size: 13 residues. The germline gives CDR1 SQVTM, CDR2 ANQGSEA. V gave up 4 bases and J gave up 2 bases, with 9 bases separating them. The complete variable domain, with remaining parts taken from reference TRBV29-1 and TRBJ1-5, reads SAVISQKPSRDICQRGTSLTIQCQVDSQVTMMFWYRQQPGQSLTLIATANQGSEATYESGFVIDKFPISRPNLTFSTLTVSNMSPEDSSIYLCSVGREGNQPQHFGDGTRLSIL.

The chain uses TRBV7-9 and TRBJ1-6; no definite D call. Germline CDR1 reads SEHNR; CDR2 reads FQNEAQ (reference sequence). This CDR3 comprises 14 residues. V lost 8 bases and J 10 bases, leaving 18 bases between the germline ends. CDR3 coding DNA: TGTGCCAGCTCAGTTGGAGGGCTTTGGTCACCCCTCCACTTT. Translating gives CASSVGGLWSPLHF.

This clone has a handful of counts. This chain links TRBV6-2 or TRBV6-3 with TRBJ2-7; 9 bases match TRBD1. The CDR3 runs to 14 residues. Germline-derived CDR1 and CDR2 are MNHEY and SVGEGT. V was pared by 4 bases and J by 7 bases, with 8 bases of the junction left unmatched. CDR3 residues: CASSSAQGAVEQYF. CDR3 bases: TGTGCCAGCAGTTCCGCACAGGGGGCAGTGGAGCAGTACTTC.

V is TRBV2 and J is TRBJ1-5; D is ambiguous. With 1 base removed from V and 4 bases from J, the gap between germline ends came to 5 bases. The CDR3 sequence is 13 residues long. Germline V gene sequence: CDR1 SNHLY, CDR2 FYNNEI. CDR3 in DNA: TGTGCCAGCAGTGAAGTAGGGAATCAGCCCCAGCATTTT. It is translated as CASSEVGNQPQHF.

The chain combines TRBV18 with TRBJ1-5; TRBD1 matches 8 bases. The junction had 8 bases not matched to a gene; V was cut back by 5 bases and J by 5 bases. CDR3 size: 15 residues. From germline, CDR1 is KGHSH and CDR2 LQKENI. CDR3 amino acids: CASSSTRDRYQPQHF. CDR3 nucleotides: TGTGCCAGCTCATCAACCCGGGACAGGTATCAGCCCCAGCATTTT.

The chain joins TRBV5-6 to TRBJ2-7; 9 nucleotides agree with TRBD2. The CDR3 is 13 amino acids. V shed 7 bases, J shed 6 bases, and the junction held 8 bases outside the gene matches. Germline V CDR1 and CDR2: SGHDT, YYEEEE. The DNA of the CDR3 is TGTGCCAGCGGGGCTAGCGGGATAGGCGAGCAGTACTTC. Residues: CASGASGIGEQYF.

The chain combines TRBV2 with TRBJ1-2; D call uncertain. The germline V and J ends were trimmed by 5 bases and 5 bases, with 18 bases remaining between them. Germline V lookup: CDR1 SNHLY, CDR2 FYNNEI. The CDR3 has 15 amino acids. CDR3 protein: CASSPIEGLGYGYTF. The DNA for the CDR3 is TGTGCCAGCAGTCCCATTGAGGGTTTGGGTTATGGCTACACCTTC.

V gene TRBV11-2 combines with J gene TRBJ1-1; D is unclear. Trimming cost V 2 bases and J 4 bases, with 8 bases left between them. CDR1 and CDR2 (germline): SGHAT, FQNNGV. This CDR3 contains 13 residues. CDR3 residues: CASSLIRSTEAFF. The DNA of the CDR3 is TGTGCCAGCAGCTTAATTCGTAGCACTGAAGCTTTCTTT.